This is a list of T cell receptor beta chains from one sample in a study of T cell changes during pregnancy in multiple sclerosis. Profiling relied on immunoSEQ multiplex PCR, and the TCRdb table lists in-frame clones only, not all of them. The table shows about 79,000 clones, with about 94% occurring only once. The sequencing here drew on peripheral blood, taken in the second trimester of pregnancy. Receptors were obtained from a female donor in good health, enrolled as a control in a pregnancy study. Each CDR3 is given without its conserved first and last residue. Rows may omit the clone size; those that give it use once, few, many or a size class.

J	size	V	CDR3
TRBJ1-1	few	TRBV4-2	ASSRSLGLNTEAF
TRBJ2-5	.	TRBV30	AWSRGQGLVEETQY
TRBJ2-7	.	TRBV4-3	ASSERDRDYEQY
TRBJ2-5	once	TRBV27	ASKASGELETQY
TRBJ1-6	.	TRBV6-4	ASSGSGHGISPLH
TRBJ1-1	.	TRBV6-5	ASSYSGEAF
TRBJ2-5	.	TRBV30	AWSGGGEETQY
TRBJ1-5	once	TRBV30	AWSVDSYQPQH
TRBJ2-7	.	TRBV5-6	ASSSRTSGDYEQY
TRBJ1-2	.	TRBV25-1	ASSEAPGQLNYGYT
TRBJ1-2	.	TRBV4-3	ASSQERFNYGYT
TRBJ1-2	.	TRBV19	ASTARHFYGYT
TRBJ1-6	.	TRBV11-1	ASSFLYNSPLH
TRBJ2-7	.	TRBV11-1	ASSAARGGQSYEQY
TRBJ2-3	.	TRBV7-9	ASSTRTGGLPDTQY
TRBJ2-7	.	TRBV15	ATSPSRSHEQY
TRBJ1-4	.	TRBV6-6	ASIGKTGGINEKLF
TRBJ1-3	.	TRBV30	AWSRDRVISGNTIY
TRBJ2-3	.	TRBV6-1	ASSRLAGITDTQY
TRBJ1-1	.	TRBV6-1	ASYRDSMNTEAF
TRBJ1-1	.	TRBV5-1	ASSLEGGAMNTEAF
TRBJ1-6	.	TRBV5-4	ASSLPDRDNSPLH
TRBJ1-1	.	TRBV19	ASNQGAMNTEAF
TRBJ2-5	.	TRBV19	ASSINASPETQY
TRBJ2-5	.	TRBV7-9	ASSPTLGAFETQY
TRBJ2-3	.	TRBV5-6	ASSFYGLAGGGEY
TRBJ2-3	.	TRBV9	ASSVAAGTSTDTQY
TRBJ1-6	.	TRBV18	ASSQGDNSPLH
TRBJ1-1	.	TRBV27	ASSRTGMGNEAF
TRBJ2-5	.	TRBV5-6	ASSELAKRGDQY
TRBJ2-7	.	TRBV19	ASSQGGTKPYEQY
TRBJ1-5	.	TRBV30	AWSFGGSRNQPQH
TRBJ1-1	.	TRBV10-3	AISDPPGTGVNTEAF
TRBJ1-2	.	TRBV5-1	ASSLQVGKGYT
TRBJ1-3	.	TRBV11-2	ASSLSLQSSGNTIY
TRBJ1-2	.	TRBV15	ATSRESITNGGLIYGYT
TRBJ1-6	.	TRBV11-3	ASSLRDRVSPLH
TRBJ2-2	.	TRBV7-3	ASSRLQGGTGELF
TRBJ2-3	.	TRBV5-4	ASSGGTSGGAWGTDTQY
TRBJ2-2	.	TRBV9	ASSHRSGESNTGELF
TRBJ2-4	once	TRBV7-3	ASSPHTRGSGNYIQY
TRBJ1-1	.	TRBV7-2	ASSLAGATEAF
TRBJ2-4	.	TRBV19	ASREGDRAKNIQY
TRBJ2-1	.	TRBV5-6	ASSQSLAGEYNEQF
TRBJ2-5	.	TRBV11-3	ASSSDSWAGGQETQY
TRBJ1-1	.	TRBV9	ASSTHRGLGTEAF
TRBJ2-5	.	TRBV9	ASSPQGGRGETQY
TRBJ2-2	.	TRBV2	ASSVLRIDTGELF
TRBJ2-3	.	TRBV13	ASSLYRVEDTQY
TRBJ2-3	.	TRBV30	AWRWGESGTDTQY
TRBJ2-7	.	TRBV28	ASSDRVYEQY
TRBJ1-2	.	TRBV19	ASSIRDSRFGGGYT
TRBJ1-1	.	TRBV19	ASSFRTDRNTEAF
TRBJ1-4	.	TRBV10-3	AISSGTKNEKLF